These 31 T cell receptor beta chains were all obtained from the same sample, sequenced in a study of T cells after yellow fever vaccination. Using its own MiXCR run on the 5' RACE reads, TCRdb lists one record per CDR3 protein. The repertoire consists of about 75,000 distinct CDR3 sequences, with more than 5.5% occurring once and the leading ten covering around 29%. The sample consisted of CD8+ T cells sorted from PBMCs, taken approximately 11 days after the first yellow fever vaccination. The receptors derive from a man younger than 35 who received the YFV17D yellow fever vaccine.

The CDR3 coding sequence is TGTGCCAGTAAGCTGGGGGGGGTGAACACTGAAGCTTTCTTT. It translates to CASKLGGVNTEAFF. V is TRBV19 and J is TRBJ1-1; D possibly corresponds to TRBD1 (5 bases). Trimming cost V 7 bases and J 0 bases, with 12 bases left between them. CDR1 and CDR2 from the germline V gene are LNHDA and SQIVND (reference sequence). The CDR3 has 14 residues. Filled out from reference TRBV19 and TRBJ1-1, the complete variable domain reads DGGITQSPKYLFRKEGQNVTLSCEQNLNHDAMYWYRQDPGQGLRLIYYSQIVNDFQKGDIAEGYSVSREKKESFPLTVTSAQKNPTAFYLCASKLGGVNTEAFFGQGTRLTVV.

This clonotype was found many times. CDR3 sequence reads: CASGFRLDEQYF. CDR3 sequence (DNA): TGTGCTAGTGGTTTTAGGTTGGACGAGCAGTACTTC. This chain joins TRBV12-5 and TRBJ2-7; D is unclear. The CDR3 has 12 amino acids. V was clipped by 3 bases and J by 5 bases, with 8 bases between them. CDR1 and CDR2 (germline): LGHNT, FRNRAP. The variable domain in full, completed from reference TRBV12-5 and TRBJ2-7, reads DARVTQTPRHKVTEMGQEVTMRCQPILGHNTVFWYRQTMMQGLELLAYFRNRAPLDDSGMPKDRFSAEMPDATLATLKIQPSEPRDSAVYFCASGFRLDEQYFGPGTRLTVT.

Details on this clonotype: A clone one base away is much larger, so this may be a read error. The V call is TRBV13, the J call TRBJ1-4; D gene unclear. Germline V CDR1 and CDR2: PRHDT, FYEKMQ (reference sequence). V lost 5 bases to trimming and J lost 4 bases, with 17 bases between them. The CDR3 loop spans 16 amino acids. Here the CDR3 reads CASSRKMDGDNEKLFF. As DNA, the CDR3 is TGTGCCAGCAGCCGAAAGATGGACGGCGATAATGAAAAACTGTTTTTT.

V gene TRBV27 combines with J gene TRBJ2-7; 9 bases align to TRBD1. With 5 bases clipped from V and 2 bases from J, the junction kept 7 bases outside the gene matches. Germline V gene data show CDR1 as MNHEY and CDR2 as SMNVEV (reference sequence). CDR3 size: 15 residues. CDR3 nucleotides: TGTGCCAGCAGTCCCGGACAGGGGTGGACCTACGAGCAGTACTTC. It encodes CASSPGQGWTYEQYF.

The V gene is TRBV19, the J gene TRBJ2-1; 7 nucleotides agree with TRBD2. CDR1 and CDR2 (germline): LNHDA, SQIVND (reference sequence). The V gene end was trimmed by 7 bases and the J gene end by 2 bases; junction bases not matched to a gene: 8. There are 15 residues in the CDR3. The CDR3 loop is CASTPGGGPYNEQFF. The DNA of the CDR3 is TGTGCCAGTACCCCGGGCGGGGGACCCTACAATGAGCAGTTCTTC.

On this clonotype itself: One base away lies a much larger clone, so this may be a sequencing read error. The chain is built from TRBV7-9 and TRBJ2-7; 8 bases agree with TRBD1. The CDR3 has 15 residues. Per the germline V gene, CDR1 is SEHNR and CDR2 is FQNEAQ (reference sequence). J was trimmed by 6 bases and V by 5 bases; bases with no gene match: 12. The CDR3 DNA is TGTGCCAGCAGCCCCCAGACAGGGGAATGGAGCGAGCAGTACTTC. Protein: CASSPQTGEWSEQYF.

This clonotype has a count of ten or more. J is TRBJ1-1 and V is TRBV18; D call uncertain. The germline V gene encodes CDR1 KGHSH and CDR2 LQKENI. The CDR3 consists of 11 residues. Trimming took 6 bases from V and 6 from J, leaving 8 bases between them. CDR3 bases: TGTGCCAGCTCCCGGGCCCCTGAAGCTTTCTTT. Amino acids: CASSRAPEAFF.

This clonotype is a singleton in its sample. J is TRBJ2-3 and V is TRBV6-2 or TRBV6-3, with 12 positions matching TRBD2. This CDR3 contains 16 residues. V was pared by 3 bases and J by 3 bases, with 4 bases of the junction left unmatched. Germline CDR1 MNHEY, CDR2 SVGEGT. The CDR3 nucleotides read TGTGCCAGCAGTTATTTAGGACTAGCGGGGACAGATACGCAGTATTTT. This encodes CASSYLGLAGTDTQYF.

The table lists this clonotype with many counts. The V and J genes are TRBV7-3 and TRBJ2-7; D is ambiguous. The CDR3 covers 13 residues. Germline CDR1 reads SGHTA; CDR2 reads FQGTGA. Trimming took 4 bases from V and 7 from J, leaving 14 bases between them. CDR3 loop: CASSSQGLGEQYV. The CDR3 DNA sequence: TGTGCCAGCAGCTCCCAAGGATTGGGAGAGCAGTACGTC.

This clonotype was seen a few times. J is TRBJ2-1 and V is TRBV7-2, with D possibly TRBD2 on 7 matching bases. The CDR3 length is 14 residues. CDR1 and CDR2 (germline): SGHTA, FQGNSA. Trimming took 0 bases from V and 7 from J, leaving 10 bases between them. CDR3 amino acids: CASSLAGGQNEQFF. CDR3 sequence (DNA): TGTGCCAGCAGCTTAGCGGGGGGGCAGAATGAGCAGTTCTTC.

This clonotype was found many times. V and J are TRBV20-1 and TRBJ2-7, with D perhaps TRBD1 (5 bases). Trimming cost V 6 bases and J 2 bases, with 14 bases left between them. The germline V gene has CDR1 DFQATT and CDR2 SNEGSKA (reference sequence). The CDR3 has 13 residues. CDR3 bases: TGCAGTGCCACGCCGGACATAACCTACGAGCAGTACGTC. Translating gives CSATPDITYEQYV.

This clonotype was detected only a few times. The chain combines TRBV2 with TRBJ2-7; no clear D. The V end was cut by 9 bases, the J end by 2 bases, with 20 bases between. The V gene's germline CDR1 is SNHLY and CDR2 FYNNEI. The CDR3 totals 15 residues. The CDR3 is CASSLRDRATYEQYF. Written as DNA, the CDR3 is TGTGCCAGTAGTCTTCGAGACCGCGCGACCTACGAGCAGTACTTC.

This clonotype appeared a few times. V and J are TRBV27 and TRBJ1-2; weak D call: TRBD1 (5 bases). The germline CDR1 and CDR2 sequences are MNHEY and SMNVEV (reference sequence). The CDR3 totals 13 residues. Trimming took 6 bases from V and 2 from J, leaving 10 bases between them. The CDR3 sequence: CASSKGDNYGYTF. CDR3 nucleotide sequence: TGTGCCAGCAGCAAAGGGGACAACTATGGCTACACCTTC.

This clonotype has at least ten counts. The chain recombines TRBV4-1 with TRBJ2-1, with 13 bases lining up with TRBD2. Germline V CDR1 and CDR2: MGHRA, YSYEKL. V gave up 0 bases and J gave up 10 bases; unmatched junction bases: 6. The CDR3 extends over 16 amino acids. The CDR3 DNA reads TGCGCCAGCAGCCAAGATGGAACTAGCGGGGGGGAGGAGCAGTTCTTC. Translating it yields CASSQDGTSGGEEQFF.

This clonotype was seen only a few times. The rearrangement joins TRBV11-1 to TRBJ2-6, with TRBD2 identical over 8 bases. This CDR3 is 18 amino acids long. V was pared by 4 bases and J by 2 bases, with 10 bases of the junction left unmatched. Germline CDR1 and CDR2: SGHAT and FQDESV (reference sequence). CDR3 sequence reads: CASSSGLVIMAGANVLTF. The CDR3 DNA follows: TGTGCCAGCAGCTCGGGACTAGTCATTATGGCTGGGGCCAACGTCCTGACTTTC.

This clonotype was seen more than once but under ten times. CDR3 in DNA: TGTGCCAGCAGCACTGGACAGGTGGAGACCCAGTACTTC. Residues: CASSTGQVETQYF. The V gene is TRBV9, the J gene TRBJ2-5; TRBD1 aligns across 7 bases. Germline CDR1 and CDR2: SGDLS and YYNGEE. Germline trimming cut 4 bases from V and 5 bases from J; bases unmatched to any gene: 5. The CDR3 extends over 13 amino acids.

The chain combines TRBV7-6 with TRBJ2-3, with D perhaps given as TRBD1 or TRBD2 (5 bases each). V lost 2 bases and J 1 base, leaving 10 bases between the germline ends. From germline, CDR1 is SGHVS and CDR2 FNYEAQ. The CDR3 covers 15 residues. DNA of the CDR3: TGTGCCAGCAGCTTATTATTGGGGGGCACAGATACGCAGTATTTT. Translated, it gives CASSLLLGGTDTQYF.

This clonotype was recorded many times. The V and J genes are TRBV6-4 and TRBJ2-2; 9 bases are shared with TRBD2. Trimming at V came to 3 bases and at J to 3 bases, leaving 2 bases not matched to a gene. Germline CDR1 MRHNA, CDR2 SNTAGT. This CDR3 comprises 15 residues. In DNA form, the CDR3 reads TGTGCCAGCAGTGAGCGGGGGGGCGACACCGGGGAGCTGTTTTTT. As protein: CASSERGGDTGELFF.

This clonotype was recorded many times. The gene calls are TRBV7-9 and TRBJ2-7; the match to TRBD1 covers 10 bases. Trimming cost V 5 bases and J 2 bases; bases outside gene matches: 3. This CDR3 region has 14 residues. Germline assignment: CDR1 SEHNR and CDR2 FQNEAQ (reference sequence). CDR3 nucleotides: TGTGCCAGCAGCGACGGACAGGGGGCCTACGAGCAGTACTTC. Amino acid sequence: CASSDGQGAYEQYF.

This clonotype was seen many times. V is TRBV12-3 or TRBV12-4 and J is TRBJ1-2; a weak D match, TRBD1 (5 bases). The ends were cut back, 6 bases at V and 2 bases at J, with 7 bases in the middle. The CDR3 spans 12 residues. The chain's CDR3 is CASSRANYGYTF. The CDR3 bases are TGTGCCAGCAGCAGGGCGAACTATGGCTACACCTTC.

This clonotype was detected many times. The J gene is TRBJ1-5, the V gene TRBV6-2 or TRBV6-3, with D perhaps matching TRBD1 (5 bases). With 8 bases removed from V and 2 bases from J, the gap between germline ends came to 10 bases. The CDR3 runs 13 residues. CDR1 and CDR2 from the germline V gene are MNHEY and SVGEGT. CDR3 sequence reads: CASVGGRNQPQHF. The CDR3 DNA is TGTGCCAGCGTCGGGGGTCGCAATCAGCCCCAGCATTTT.

This clonotype was counted ten times or more. This chain joins TRBV12-3 or TRBV12-4 and TRBJ1-4, with 10 bases fitting TRBD1. Losses at the gene ends were 6 bases for V and 9 bases for J; bases not matched to a gene: 10. The CDR3 is 15 amino acids. The DNA for the CDR3 is TGTGCCAGCAGCTTGCCGGGACAGGGGATGAAAAAACTGTTTTTT. Translated: CASSLPGQGMKKLFF.

The chain couples TRBV7-2 to TRBJ2-7; 11 positions agree with TRBD1. The CDR3 is 17 residues long. Germline trimming cut 4 bases from V and 1 base from J; bases unmatched to any gene: 9. CDR1 is SGHTA and CDR2 is FQGNSA in the germline V gene. Here the CDR3 DNA reads TGTGCCAGCAGCTACAGAAGCGGACAGGGGGCTTCCTACGAGCAGTACGTC. This sequence encodes CASSYRSGQGASYEQYV.

Note on this clonotype: A much larger clone differs from this one at a single base, so this may be a read error. V and J are TRBV20-1 and TRBJ2-3, with D possibly TRBD2 on 5 matching bases. Trimming removed 1 base from V and 0 bases from J, with 11 bases in between. Per the germline V gene, CDR1 is DFQATT and CDR2 is SNEGSKA (reference sequence). This CDR3 is built from 15 residues. The CDR3 region is CSARVGGTSTDTQYF. The CDR3 DNA sequence: TGCAGTGCTAGAGTAGGAGGAACTAGCACAGATACGCAGTATTTT.

V usage is TRBV7-9 and J usage is TRBJ1-1; D remains unclear. The CDR3 has 12 residues. The germline V gene encodes CDR1 SEHNR and CDR2 FQNEAQ (reference sequence). V was trimmed by 4 bases and J by 1 base, leaving 4 bases between them. For the CDR3, the DNA is TGTGCCAGCAGCTCCCAGAACACTGAAGCTTTCTTT. Translated: CASSSQNTEAFF.

This chain uses TRBV7-9 with TRBJ1-1, with D uncertain. V shed 1 base and J shed 4 bases, with 13 bases lying between them. The CDR3 runs to 15 residues. The V gene's germline CDR1 is SEHNR and CDR2 FQNEAQ (reference sequence). CDR3 loop: CASSLGKYLSTEAFF. The CDR3 DNA sequence: TGTGCCAGCAGCTTAGGGAAATATCTGAGCACTGAAGCTTTCTTT.

This clonotype was detected once. This chain joins TRBV7-4 and TRBJ2-7, with D uncertain. Trimming shortened V by 5 bases and J by 2 bases, and 10 bases separated the two germline ends. Germline lookup yields CDR1 SGHVT and CDR2 SQSDAQ. CDR3 length: 13 amino acids. In DNA form, the CDR3 reads TGTGCCAGCAGCAATTGGATACCCTACGAGCAGTACTTC. This encodes CASSNWIPYEQYF.

This clonotype was counted between two and nine times. This chain joins TRBV11-2 and TRBJ2-4; D gene unclear. Trimming removed 4 bases at V and 1 base at J, with 17 bases between. Germline lookup yields CDR1 SGHAT and CDR2 FQNNGV. CDR3 length equals 17 residues. The CDR3 reads CASSSQAFVGAKNIQYF. The CDR3 DNA reads TGTGCCAGCAGCTCCCAAGCTTTCGTGGGGGCCAAAAACATTCAGTACTTC. Together with reference TRBV11-2 and TRBJ2-4, the CDR3 gives the full variable domain: EAGVAQSPRYKIIEKRQSVAFWCNPISGHATLYWYQQILGQGPKLLIQFQNNGVVDDSQLPKDRFSAERLKGVDSTLKIQPAKLEDSAVYLCASSSQAFVGAKNIQYFGAGTRLSVL.

This clonotype was recorded at least ten times. This rearrangement joins TRBV9 to TRBJ2-2; D remains unclear. Germline V CDR1 and CDR2: SGDLS, YYNGEE. V lost 1 base and J 7 bases, leaving 11 bases between the germline ends. The CDR3 is made up of 14 amino acids. DNA of the CDR3: TGTGCCAGCAGCGTATTTGGTTCCGGCGGGGAGCTGTTTTTT. It codes for CASSVFGSGGELFF.

This clonotype was picked up many times. V and J are TRBV4-1 and TRBJ1-6, with 10 bases lining up with TRBD1. Unmatched junction bases numbered 5, after V lost 0 bases and J lost 9 bases. CDR3 length: 16 residues. Germline CDR1 is MGHRA and CDR2 is YSYEKL. Here the CDR3 DNA reads TGCGCCAGCAGCCAAGAATTAGGGGACAGGGGTTCACCCCTCCACTTT. It yields the protein CASSQELGDRGSPLHF.

Remarks on this clonotype: This may be a read error: a much more frequent sequence differs by one nucleotide. The CDR3 region has the DNA TGTGCCAGCAGCTCCTGGGCAGAATACTACGAGCAGTACTTC. Protein product: CASSSWAEYYEQYF. The chain combines TRBV6-2 or TRBV6-3 with TRBJ2-7, with no clear D. Germline V gene data show CDR1 as MNHEY and CDR2 as SVGEGT. V was cut by 6 bases and J by 3 bases, with 15 bases left in between. The length of the CDR3 is 14 residues.